Included here is one T cell receptor (beta chain) sequence, with context. The data were obtained in a study of OX40 agonist ivuxolimab in advanced cancers. Study details: Subjects had a mean age of 60 years, with a range of 23 to 79; more than 70% were male. Partial responses were achieved by three patients, one with hepatocellular carcinoma and two with cutaneous melanoma.

The V segment lost 11 bases and the J segment 3 bases; nucleotides outside the gene matches: 9. This CDR3 has 14 residues. The germline CDR1 and CDR2 sequences are MDHEN and SYDVKM. Some clones are missing from TCRdb's copy, which holds only in-frame ones; the method was immunoSEQ multiplex PCR. The repertoire consists of 50,000 to 70,000 clones, with around 81% occurring once and the leading ten covering under 3.5%. Blood samples were obtained at baseline, cycle 4 day 1, and cycle 7 day 1. Material: CD4+ or CD8+ T cells sorted from blood, obtained in a trial of the OX40 agonist ivuxolimab. This chain joins TRBV28 and TRBJ1-5, with 8 bases aligning to TRBD1. This clonotype originated in an adult with an advanced solid tumor such as melanoma, head and neck, liver or kidney cancer. For the CDR3, the DNA is TGTGCCGTCCCCGGGACAGGCACCAATCAGCCCCAGCATTTT. It is translated as CAVPGTGTNQPQHF.